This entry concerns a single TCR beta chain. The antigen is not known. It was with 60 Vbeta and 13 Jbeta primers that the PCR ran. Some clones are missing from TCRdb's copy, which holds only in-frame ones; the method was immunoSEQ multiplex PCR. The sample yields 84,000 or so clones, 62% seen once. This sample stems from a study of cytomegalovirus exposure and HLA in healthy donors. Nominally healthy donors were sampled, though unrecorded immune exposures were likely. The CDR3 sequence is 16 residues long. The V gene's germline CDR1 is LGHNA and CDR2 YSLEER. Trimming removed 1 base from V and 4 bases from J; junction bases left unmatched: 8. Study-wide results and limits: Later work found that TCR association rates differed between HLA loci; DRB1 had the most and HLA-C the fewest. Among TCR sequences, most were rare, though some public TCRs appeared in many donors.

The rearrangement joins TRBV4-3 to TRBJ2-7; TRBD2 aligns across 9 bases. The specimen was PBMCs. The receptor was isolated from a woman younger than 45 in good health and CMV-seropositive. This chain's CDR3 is CASSQAGPAGGYEQYF. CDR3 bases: TGCGCCAGCAGCCAAGCAGGGCCAGCGGGGGGATACGAGCAGTACTTC.